This T cell receptor (beta chain) comes out of a study of shared clonotypes between healthy human individuals. Assay used: immunoSEQ multiplex PCR; TCRdb lists only in-frame clones, some missing. The table records over a million clones, roughly 74% of them present only once. The CDR3 contains 14 residues. Germline V gene sequence: CDR1 SGHTA, CDR2 FQGNSA. Trimming stripped 5 bases from V and 2 bases from J, with 12 bases between. The sequencing input was memory CD4+ T cells from PBMCs. Noted subset: CD45RA-negative fraction. The rearrangement uses TRBV7-2 and TRBJ1-2, with a tentative D call TRBD1 (6 bases). This TCR derives from a man aged 18 to 29 in good health. Some clones in this sample may be carry-over from other donors' samples. The CDR3 DNA follows: TGTGCCAGCAGCCCCCCGGGGGCGAACTATGGCTACACCTTC. It yields the protein CASSPPGANYGYTF. The full variable domain, in which reference TRBV7-2 and TRBJ1-2 provide the parts outside the CDR3, is GAGVSQSPSNKVTEKGKDVELRCDPISGHTALYWYRQSLGQGLEFLIYFQGNSAPDKSGLPSDRFSAERTGGSVSTLTIQRTQQEDSAVYLCASSPPGANYGYTFGSGTRLTVV.